What follows are 21 T cell receptor beta chains derived from one specimen sequenced in a study of T cells in Graves' hyperthyroidism and ophthalmopathy. Amplification yielded TCR beta CDR3 regions, with RNA transcripts as the source. Using the HTBI primer set, a first-round RT-PCR was run on the TCR CDR3. TCRdb independently ran MiXCR on the multiplex PCR reads; one entry per CDR3 protein. The data show roughly 750,000 distinct CDR3 sequences, with over 15% seen just once and under 8.5% held by the top ten. Sequencing was carried out using blood. These receptors all come from a man between 18 and 29 years old with Graves' hyperthyroidism.

This clonotype appeared a few times. The chain joins TRBV20-1 to TRBJ2-3; 12 positions match TRBD2. Germline loops: CDR1 DFQATT, CDR2 SNEGSKA (reference sequence). This CDR3 has 17 residues. Trimming removed 1 base from V and 1 base from J; junction bases left unmatched: 6. The CDR3 loop reads CSARVPGLAGRTDTQYF. In DNA, the CDR3 is TGCAGTGCTAGAGTCCCGGGACTAGCGGGTCGCACAGATACGCAGTATTTT.

This clonotype has just a few counts. This chain links TRBV27 with TRBJ2-1; a possible D gene is TRBD1 (6 bases). The germline V gene has CDR1 MNHEY and CDR2 SMNVEV (reference sequence). Between the trimmed V and J ends, which lost 6 bases and 12 bases, there was a span of 15 bases. CDR3 size: 12 residues. The CDR3: CASRPTGLGQFF. Here the CDR3 DNA reads TGTGCCAGCAGACCCACAGGGCTTGGGCAGTTCTTC.

This clonotype was recorded at least ten times. The J gene is TRBJ2-3, the V gene TRBV6-5, with TRBD1 as a possible D gene (5 bases). Germline assignment: CDR1 MNHEY and CDR2 SVGAGI. Trimming took off 6 bases at V and 10 bases at J, with 11 bases between the two ends. CDR3 size: 11 residues. CDR3 amino acids: CASRREGAQYF. The CDR3 nucleotides are TGTGCCAGCAGAAGGGAAGGGGCGCAGTATTTT.

This clonotype was counted a few times. The CDR3 is CASSLMGGETDTQYF. CDR3 DNA sequence: TGTGCCAGCAGCCTAATGGGGGGTGAAACAGATACGCAGTATTTT. The chain links TRBV5-5 to TRBJ2-3, with a weak D call TRBD2 (6 bases). V shed 4 bases and J shed 3 bases, with 15 bases lying between them. The length of the CDR3 is 15 residues. Germline assignment: CDR1 SGHKS and CDR2 YYEKEE (reference sequence). The entire variable domain, with the rest obtained from reference TRBV5-5 and TRBJ2-3, is as follows: DAGVTQSPTHLIKTRGQQVTLRCSPISGHKSVSWYQQVLGQGPQFIFQYYEKEERGRGNFPDRFSARQFPNYSSELNVNALLLGDSALYLCASSLMGGETDTQYFGPGTRLTVL.

There are many counts of this clonotype. The chain couples TRBV7-2 to TRBJ2-4, with a possible D match to TRBD2 (7 bases). The V gene's germline CDR1 is SGHTA and CDR2 FQGNSA. The CDR3 runs to 14 residues. V lost 4 bases, J lost 6 bases, and 13 bases lay in between. The CDR3 coding sequence is TGTGCCAGCAGCTCACAGGGAGGGGGAAACATTCAGTACTTC. Translation gives CASSSQGGGNIQYF.

A note on this clonotype: Being one base from a much bigger clone, this may be a read error. CDR3 loop: CASSELELSREQYF. In nucleotides, the CDR3 is TGTGCCAGCAGTGAGTTAGAATTAAGTCGCGAGCAGTACTTC. The chain joins TRBV6-1 to TRBJ2-7; D is unresolved. Per germline, CDR1 MNHNS and CDR2 SASEGT. The CDR3 is made up of 14 amino acids. V was cut by 3 bases and J by 6 bases, with 15 bases left in between.

This clonotype was seen ten or more times. The chain joins TRBV6-2 or TRBV6-3 to TRBJ1-5; TRBD1 matches 12 bases. Germline CDR1 is MNHEY and CDR2 is SVGEGT. This CDR3 contains 16 residues. V lost 5 bases and J lost 4; bases outside the gene matches: 6. CDR3 region: CASSPGTGGLNQPQHF. CDR3 DNA sequence: TGTGCCAGCAGTCCCGGGACAGGGGGCTTAAATCAGCCCCAGCATTTT.

This clonotype was found many times. CDR3 residues: CASSESGTRGAEQYF. CDR3 DNA sequence: TGTGCCAGCAGTGAAAGCGGGACACGGGGCGCCGAGCAGTACTTC. V gene TRBV2 combines with J gene TRBJ2-7; tentative D call: TRBD2 (7 bases). The germline gives CDR1 SNHLY, CDR2 FYNNEI. The V gene lost 2 bases and the J gene lost 6 bases, with 17 bases spanning the gap. The CDR3 spans 15 residues.

The rearrangement links TRBV12-3 or TRBV12-4 to TRBJ1-6, with D perhaps TRBD1 (6 bases). Trimming stripped 3 bases from V and 5 bases from J, with 8 bases between. The CDR3 runs to 14 residues. CDR3 amino acids: CASSFRGHNSPLHF. CDR3 nucleotides: TGTGCCAGCAGTTTCCGGGGGCATAATTCACCCCTCCACTTT.

The chain is built from TRBV20-1 and TRBJ1-5; a weak D match, TRBD1 (5 bases). This CDR3 is built from 15 residues. Germline V gene data show CDR1 as DFQATT and CDR2 as SNEGSKA (reference sequence). V lost 0 bases and J lost 7, with 16 bases in between. CDR3 in amino acids: CSARDTQGRQQPQHF. The CDR3 DNA reads as TGCAGTGCTAGAGATACCCAGGGCAGGCAGCAGCCCCAGCATTTT.

Many counts were recorded for this clonotype. The chain recombines TRBV20-1 with TRBJ2-7; D is tentatively TRBD1 or TRBD2 (6 bases each). The CDR3 totals 12 residues. Germline values: CDR1 DFQATT, CDR2 SNEGSKA (reference sequence). Trimming removed 5 bases from V and 0 bases from J, with 8 bases in between. The CDR3 protein is CSAGGGSYEQYF. Here the CDR3 DNA reads TGCAGTGCTGGAGGGGGCTCCTACGAGCAGTACTTC.

The table lists this clonotype with a few counts. The chain links TRBV27 to TRBJ2-5; 7 bases align to TRBD1. Trimming took 5 bases from V and 5 from J; bases not matched to a gene: 5. CDR3 length: 13 residues. CDR1 and CDR2 (germline): MNHEY, SMNVEV (reference sequence). The CDR3 is CASSRQGTETQYF. The CDR3 coding sequence is TGTGCCAGCAGTAGACAGGGTACGGAGACCCAGTACTTC.

CDR3 nucleotide sequence: TGCAGTGCTAGAGCCGGGGTAAGGGACAGGGCTCACAATGAGCAGTTCTTC. Translating it yields CSARAGVRDRAHNEQFF. The chain is built from TRBV20-1 and TRBJ2-1, with 9 bases aligning to TRBD1. Germline V lookup: CDR1 DFQATT, CDR2 SNEGSKA (reference sequence). Germline trimming cut 1 base from V and 5 bases from J; bases unmatched to any gene: 12. The CDR3 consists of 17 residues.

The chain employs TRBV29-1 and TRBJ2-1, with TRBD2 matching 8 bases. Germline trimming cut 4 bases from V and 9 bases from J; bases unmatched to any gene: 14. The germline gives CDR1 SQVTM, CDR2 ANQGSEA. There are 15 residues in the CDR3. CDR3 sequence: CSVGGSGISLIEQFF. The CDR3 DNA reads TGCAGCGTTGGGGGTAGCGGGATATCACTCATTGAGCAGTTCTTC.

The sample holds many counts of this clonotype. The chain combines TRBV12-3 or TRBV12-4 with TRBJ2-3; D is undetermined. This CDR3 has 13 residues. V was pared by 6 bases and J by 5 bases, with 12 bases between. CDR3 protein: CASSRYERDTQYF. CDR3 DNA sequence: TGTGCCAGCAGCCGTTATGAGCGAGATACGCAGTATTTT.

This clonotype has at least ten counts. V gene TRBV30 combines with J gene TRBJ1-2, with D tentatively TRBD1 (5 bases). V gave up 3 bases and J gave up 0 bases, with 11 bases separating them. CDR3 length: 14 residues. Germline CDR1 and CDR2: GTSNPN and SVGIG (reference sequence). CDR3 protein: CAWSWDGANYGYTF. The CDR3 DNA follows: TGTGCCTGGAGCTGGGACGGCGCTAACTATGGCTACACCTTC.

The rearrangement joins TRBV7-2 to TRBJ2-1; the match to TRBD2 covers 15 bases. With 6 bases clipped from V and 11 bases from J, the junction kept 8 bases outside the gene matches. The CDR3 runs to 15 residues. Germline CDR1 is SGHTA and CDR2 is FQGNSA. The CDR3: CASRPGLAGGSKQFF. The DNA for the CDR3 is TGTGCCAGCAGACCCGGACTAGCGGGAGGGAGTAAGCAGTTCTTC.

The V and J genes are TRBV7-9 and TRBJ2-7, with 7 bases lining up with TRBD1. The CDR3 runs 18 residues. The trim removed 5 bases at V and 0 bases at J, leaving 16 bases unmatched. CDR1 and CDR2 from the germline V gene are SEHNR and FQNEAQ (reference sequence). CDR3 sequence reads: CASSDRASGLRSSYEQYF. CDR3 nucleotides: TGTGCCAGCAGCGACAGGGCCAGCGGACTCCGGAGCTCCTACGAGCAGTACTTC.

This clonotype was seen at least ten times. The chain is built from TRBV30 and TRBJ1-5; tentatively, D is TRBD1 (5 bases). The V end was cut by 2 bases, the J end by 0 bases, with 8 bases between. The CDR3 sequence is 14 residues long. CDR1 and CDR2 (germline): GTSNPN, SVGIG (reference sequence). Here the CDR3 DNA reads TGTGCCTGGAGTCGGGGGTATAGCAATCAGCCCCAGCATTTT. It translates to CAWSRGYSNQPQHF. Drawing the rest from reference TRBV30 and TRBJ1-5, the complete variable domain is SQTIHQWPATLVQPVGSPLSLECTVEGTSNPNLYWYRQAAGRGLQLLFYSVGIGQISSEVPQNLSASRPQDRQFILSSKKLLLSDSGFYLCAWSRGYSNQPQHFGDGTRLSIL.

This clonotype was seen ten or more times. This chain connects TRBV30 to TRBJ2-5; maybe TRBD1 (6 bases). V gave up 0 bases and J gave up 3 bases, with 11 bases separating them. This CDR3 comprises 14 residues. Germline CDR1 is GTSNPN and CDR2 is SVGIG (reference sequence). The CDR3 loop reads CAWSVLYREETQYF. As DNA, the CDR3 is TGTGCCTGGAGTGTACTGTACAGGGAAGAGACCCAGTACTTC.

At least ten counts were recorded for this clonotype. One end of the junction varies from germline; a read error may be responsible. The J gene is TRBJ2-1, the V gene TRBV5-1; 8 bases align to TRBD2. CDR3 size: 15 residues. From germline, CDR1 is SGHRS and CDR2 YFSETQ. The CDR3 nucleotides are TGCGCCAGCAGCTTAAGCGGGAGCTCCAACAATGAGCAGTTCTTC. This codes for CASSLSGSSNNEQFF. Full variable domain (remainder filled in from reference TRBV5-1 and TRBJ2-1): KAGVTQTPRYLIKTRGQQVTLSCSPISGHRSVSWYQQTPGQGLQFLFEYFSETQRNKGNFPGRFSGRQFSNSRSEMNVSTLELGDSALYLCASSLSGSSNNEQFFGPGTRLTVL.